The following is a T cell receptor beta chain sequence with its context. Its matching antigen is unknown. The CDR3 is made up of 15 amino acids. In germline, CDR1 is MNHEY, CDR2 SMNVEV (reference sequence). Trimming took 6 bases from V and 7 from J; bases not matched to a gene: 14. This table comes from immunoSEQ multiplex PCR, and its TCRdb copy is limited to in-frame clones, with some not included. The sample lists about 84,000 clones, just over 90% occurring once. These data originate in a study of cytomegalovirus exposure and HLA in healthy donors. General study findings and limits: Generally TCR sequences proved uncommon, though certain public TCRs appeared in numerous donors.

The V call is TRBV27, the J call TRBJ1-1; TRBD1 matches 7 bases. This sequence was found in a man aged 25-40 years in good health and CMV-seronegative. Specimen: PBMCs. CDR3 amino acids: CASSERGRGFYEAFF. The CDR3 DNA reads as TGTGCCAGCAGCGAACGGGGCAGGGGGTTTTATGAAGCTTTCTTT.